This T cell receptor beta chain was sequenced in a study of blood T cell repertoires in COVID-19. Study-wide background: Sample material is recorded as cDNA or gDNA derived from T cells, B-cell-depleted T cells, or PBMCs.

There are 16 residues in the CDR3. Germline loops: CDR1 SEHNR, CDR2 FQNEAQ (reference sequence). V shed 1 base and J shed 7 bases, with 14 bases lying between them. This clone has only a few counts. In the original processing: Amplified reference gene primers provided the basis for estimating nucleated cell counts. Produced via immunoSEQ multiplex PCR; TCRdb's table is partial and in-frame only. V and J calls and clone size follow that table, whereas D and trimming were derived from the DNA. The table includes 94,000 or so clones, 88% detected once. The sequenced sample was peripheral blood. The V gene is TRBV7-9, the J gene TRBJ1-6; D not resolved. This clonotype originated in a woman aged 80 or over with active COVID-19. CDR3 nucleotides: TGTGCCAGCAGCTTAGAAGTGGGCCCCTCCAATTCACCCCTCCACTTT. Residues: CASSLEVGPSNSPLHF.